These T cell receptor beta chains were read from a single sample in a study of shared clonotypes between healthy human individuals. Produced via immunoSEQ multiplex PCR; TCRdb's table is partial and in-frame only. The table has approximately 1.5 million clones, 98% seen once. The sequencing sample was made of naive CD4+ T cells sorted from blood. These receptors originate from a man aged 25-45 years in good health. Both conserved end residues are part of each CDR3. Fields, in order: CDR3 length, V gene, J gene, CDR3 protein.

15	TRBV5-4	TRBJ1-1	CASSAGSVLNTEAFF
16	TRBV7-9	TRBJ2-2	CASSYNRRSNTGELFF
16	TRBV4-1	TRBJ2-3	CASSQDDRGDTDTQYF
11	TRBV11-2	TRBJ1-4	CASSLDGELFF
13	TRBV5-5	TRBJ2-7	CASSTGPSYEQYF
16	TRBV27	TRBJ1-4	CASSFYRGTTNEKLFF
13	TRBV27	TRBJ1-1	CASRGWSDTEAFF
17	TRBV28	TRBJ2-7	CASSPGLAGRRTYEQYF
14	TRBV28	TRBJ2-7	CASSLQGPVYEQYF
19	TRBV5-1	TRBJ2-7	CASSLEVTSGSRGSYEQYF
12	TRBV11-2	TRBJ2-1	CASSPSYNEQFF
11	TRBV20-1	TRBJ1-4	CSARDRGSLFF
13	TRBV6-6	TRBJ2-7	CASSRKKGTEQYF
14	TRBV7-9	TRBJ1-4	CASSRTGANEKLFF
16	TRBV7-2	TRBJ2-3	CASSPRTFSSTDTQYF
16	TRBV19	TRBJ2-5	CASRSLARGYQETQYF
14	TRBV6-5	TRBJ2-7	CASTRQGASYEQYF
12	TRBV7-9	TRBJ1-2	CASSLDSLGYTF
15	TRBV9	TRBJ2-7	CASSVVASGSAEQYF
14	TRBV7-2	TRBJ2-3	CASTLAGPTDTQYF
16	TRBV5-6	TRBJ2-3	CASRPGGLLEADTQYF
15	TRBV5-4	TRBJ2-2	CASSTRQGNTGELFF
13	TRBV7-9	TRBJ2-3	CAIPGLSTDTQYF
16	TRBV2	TRBJ2-1	CASRRPRTSPSYEQFF
13	TRBV7-2	TRBJ2-5	CASNQRAAGTQYF
15	TRBV19	TRBJ1-5	CASSSKDRLNQPQHF
14	TRBV10-3	TRBJ1-2	CAISEREFDYGYTF
15	TRBV5-4	TRBJ2-7	CASAPSSGSSYEQYF
17	TRBV7-9	TRBJ2-1	CASSSLLAGGPVYEQFF
13	TRBV2	TRBJ2-1	CASNGQGDAEQFF
15	TRBV7-9	TRBJ1-1	CASSPRSRGDTEAFF
14	TRBV6-5	TRBJ2-7	CASSSSGSPYEQYF
12	TRBV12-2	TRBJ2-5	CASRCGRETQYF
14	TRBV5-6	TRBJ1-1	CASSFRPTNTEAFF
16	TRBV7-8	TRBJ1-4	CASSALVWGTNEKLFF
13	TRBV11-3	TRBJ2-7	CASSLDLNSEQYF
15	TRBV5-1	TRBJ2-3	CASSLAGGSTDTQYF
14	TRBV5-5	TRBJ2-7	CASSRLAANSEQYF
13	TRBV28	TRBJ2-7	CASSFSRAGEQYF
13	TRBV5-1	TRBJ2-2	CASTTSVAGELFF
15	TRBV5-4	TRBJ2-5	CASSRRPDDQETQYF
13	TRBV7-2	TRBJ2-7	CASSLPGIYEQYF
16	TRBV4-3	TRBJ2-7	CASSQDLTAWWYEQYF
16	TRBV29-1	TRBJ2-1	CSVEDGTGNSYNEQFF
14	TRBV10-3	TRBJ2-7	CAITSTGTPYEQYF
14	TRBV5-1	TRBJ1-5	CASSSGQSNQPQHF